These 26 T cell receptor beta chains share one sample of origin, sequenced in a study of cytomegalovirus exposure and HLA in healthy donors. PCR used 60 Vbeta primers and 13 Jbeta primers. Libraries were prepared by immunoSEQ multiplex PCR; TCRdb keeps only in-frame clonotypes and omits some of them. The sample consists of approximately 120,000 clones, roughly 78% of them appearing once. The sample comprised PBMCs. These receptors were obtained from a young man in good health and CMV-seropositive.

The chain recombines TRBV27 with TRBJ1-6, with a weak D call TRBD1 (6 bases). The V gene's germline CDR1 is MNHEY and CDR2 SMNVEV (reference sequence). The CDR3 covers 16 residues. The V and J ends lost 9 bases and 6 bases respectively, with 21 bases between them. This CDR3 is CASGPLVDRTNSPLHF. CDR3 nucleotide sequence: TGTGCCAGTGGACCCCTGGTTGACAGGACTAATTCACCCCTCCACTTT.

The V gene is TRBV19, the J gene TRBJ1-2; 9 bases agree with TRBD1. Germline V gene data show CDR1 as LNHDA and CDR2 as SQIVND (reference sequence). The ends lost 6 bases at V and 2 bases at J; junction bases unmatched: 4. This CDR3 spans 14 amino acids. The CDR3 region has the DNA TGTGCCAGTAGAACCGGGACAGGGAACTATGGCTACACCTTC. Amino acid sequence: CASRTGTGNYGYTF.

V usage is TRBV5-1 and J usage is TRBJ2-3, with 9 bases fitting TRBD2. Germline V gene lookup returns CDR1 SGHRS and CDR2 YFSETQ. Trimming removed 4 bases from V and 2 bases from J; junction bases left unmatched: 5. CDR3 length: 15 residues. CDR3: CASSPASGDTDTQYF. Written as DNA, the CDR3 is TGCGCCAGCAGCCCGGCTAGCGGGGACACAGATACGCAGTATTTT.

V and J are TRBV5-6 and TRBJ1-4; D is perhaps TRBD1 (5 bases). The CDR3 consists of 12 residues. Trimming left V 4 bases short and J 8 bases short, with 9 bases between. Germline CDR1 SGHDT, CDR2 YYEEEE. Here the CDR3 reads CASSLNREKLFF. The CDR3 DNA reads TGTGCCAGCAGCCTCAACAGGGAAAAACTGTTTTTT.

J is TRBJ1-5 and V is TRBV5-1; D uncertain. The germline gives CDR1 SGHRS, CDR2 YFSETQ. With 4 bases removed from V and 6 bases from J, the gap between germline ends came to 14 bases. The CDR3 is 14 residues long. CDR3 amino acids: CASSLEVEGQPQHF. CDR3 sequence (DNA): TGCGCCAGCAGCCTCGAGGTGGAAGGTCAGCCCCAGCATTTT.

The V and J genes are TRBV19 and TRBJ1-6, with TRBD1 matching over 8 bases. CDR1 is LNHDA, CDR2 SQIVND, per germline (reference sequence). V lost 6 bases to trimming and J lost 5 bases; unmatched junction nucleotides: 12. The CDR3 length is 17 residues. The DNA for the CDR3 is TGTGCCAGTAGAAACGACAGGGGAGGGGGAGATAATTCACCCCTCCACTTT. Amino acids: CASRNDRGGGDNSPLHF.

The chain is built from TRBV6-1 and TRBJ2-5, with 8 positions matching TRBD1. This CDR3 has 14 amino acids. Germline V lookup: CDR1 MNHNS, CDR2 SASEGT. V shed 2 bases and J 5 bases; nucleotides not matched to a gene: 4. The CDR3 here is CASSEQGAGETQYF. The CDR3 nucleotides read TGTGCCAGCAGTGAACAGGGGGCAGGGGAGACCCAGTACTTC.

The chain carries TRBV7-8 and TRBJ2-7; possible D gene TRBD1, 6 bases. This CDR3 has 14 residues. Trimming stripped 7 bases from V and 5 bases from J, with 18 bases between. Germline CDR1 SGHVS, CDR2 FQNEAQ. The CDR3 DNA sequence: TGTGCCAGCACCGATCCCCCGGGACATCACGAGCAGTACTTC. Its translation: CASTDPPGHHEQYF.

The chain links TRBV19 to TRBJ2-6, with 9 bases fitting TRBD1. The germline V gene has CDR1 LNHDA and CDR2 SQIVND (reference sequence). Unmatched junction bases numbered 11, after V lost 0 bases and J lost 2 bases. This CDR3 is 20 amino acids long. For the CDR3, the DNA is TGTGCCAGTAGTATAGATTTGTTGGGACAGGGTACAACTGGGGCCAACGTCCTGACTTTC. Its protein is CASSIDLLGQGTTGANVLTF.

The chain links TRBV5-1 to TRBJ1-1; D is perhaps TRBD1 (6 bases). The V and J ends lost 0 bases and 4 bases respectively, with 10 bases between them. Germline CDR1 SGHRS, CDR2 YFSETQ. CDR3 size: 14 residues. Here the CDR3 reads CASSLATGTTEAFF. As DNA, the CDR3 is TGCGCCAGCAGCTTGGCTACAGGGACCACTGAAGCTTTCTTT.

This rearrangement joins TRBV10-3 to TRBJ1-2; 8 bases are shared with TRBD1. With 3 bases clipped from V and 6 bases from J, the junction kept 3 bases outside the gene matches. There are 13 residues in the CDR3. Germline CDR1 and CDR2: ENHRY and SYGVKD. CDR3 in amino acids: CAISEGQGHGYTF. Written as DNA, the CDR3 is TGTGCCATCAGTGAAGGACAGGGCCATGGCTACACCTTC.

The rearrangement joins TRBV19 to TRBJ1-6; D gene uncertain. The CDR3 has 16 residues. Germline V gene sequence: CDR1 LNHDA, CDR2 SQIVND (reference sequence). Deletions cut 4 bases from V and 0 bases from J, with 10 bases between. CDR3: CASSKGGSSYNSPLHF. CDR3 nucleotide sequence: TGTGCCAGTAGTAAGGGAGGGAGCTCCTATAATTCACCCCTCCACTTT.

The V call is TRBV2, the J call TRBJ1-1, with 7 positions matching TRBD1. The length of the CDR3 is 13 residues. Per germline, CDR1 SNHLY and CDR2 FYNNEI. V trimming: 7 bases; J trimming: 4 bases; junction bases outside the gene matches: 6. The CDR3 sequence is CASTPGQSTEAFF. The DNA for the CDR3 is TGTGCCAGCACCCCGGGACAGAGCACTGAAGCTTTCTTT.

The gene calls are TRBV12-5 and TRBJ2-1; a weak D match, TRBD2 (7 bases). This CDR3 comprises 18 residues. Germline V CDR1 and CDR2: LGHNT, FRNRAP. Trimming took 4 bases from V and 3 from J, leaving 22 bases between them. This CDR3 reads CASGSRDLGGGLYNEQFF. The CDR3 nucleotides read TGTGCTAGTGGTTCCCGGGACTTAGGCGGGGGCCTCTACAATGAGCAGTTCTTC.

This clone was seen a handful of times. J is TRBJ2-5 and V is TRBV10-3; 8 bases agree with TRBD2. The germline V gene encodes CDR1 ENHRY and CDR2 SYGVKD. Unmatched junction bases numbered 9, after V lost 4 bases and J lost 5 bases. The CDR3 runs to 15 residues. CDR3 loop: CAISGGGSGGETQYF. CDR3 in DNA: TGTGCCATCAGTGGTGGTGGCAGCGGGGGTGAGACCCAGTACTTC.

The CDR3: CASSYDGRRHEKLFF. The CDR3 bases are TGTGCCAGCAGTTACGACGGAAGGAGGCACGAAAAACTGTTTTTT. This sequence joins TRBV6-5 and TRBJ1-4; D remains ambiguous. Germline CDR1 MNHEY, CDR2 SVGAGI. The CDR3 contains 15 residues. Trimming left V 2 bases short and J 8 bases short, with 15 bases between.

The J gene is TRBJ2-2, the V gene TRBV7-3, with TRBD2 identical over 7 bases. The CDR3 totals 16 residues. The V segment lost 5 bases and the J segment 0 bases; nucleotides outside the gene matches: 6. The germline gives CDR1 SGHTA, CDR2 FQGTGA. CDR3 DNA: TGTGCCAGCAGCCAGCGGGGCGACGCGAACACCGGGGAGCTGTTTTTT. As protein: CASSQRGDANTGELFF.

Here the CDR3 reads CASSPQEGTEAFF. Written as DNA, the CDR3 is TGTGCCAGCAGCCCCCAGGAGGGGACTGAAGCTTTCTTT. The J gene is TRBJ1-1, the V gene TRBV6-5; D possibly corresponds to TRBD1 (5 bases). This CDR3 has 13 residues. The V gene lost 6 bases and the J gene lost 5 bases, with 13 bases spanning the gap. The germline gives CDR1 MNHEY, CDR2 SVGAGI.

The chain recombines TRBV2 with TRBJ2-3, with D possibly TRBD2 on 6 matching bases. This CDR3 is 13 amino acids long. Germline CDR1 reads SNHLY; CDR2 reads FYNNEI. Trimming took 6 bases from V and 1 from J, leaving 8 bases between them. The CDR3 DNA follows: TGTGCCAGCAGGTGGGGGGGCACAGATACGCAGTATTTT. Its translation: CASRWGGTDTQYF.

This clone appeared a single time. CDR3 nucleotide sequence: TGTGCTAGTGGTTTGGATATCGTAGAGACCCAGTACTTC. Its protein is CASGLDIVETQYF. The chain carries TRBV12-5 and TRBJ2-5; no clear D. The CDR3 has 13 amino acids. Germline V gene data show CDR1 as LGHNT and CDR2 as FRNRAP. The germline V and J ends were trimmed by 1 base and 4 bases, with 7 bases remaining between them.

The chain uses TRBV19 and TRBJ2-1; 8 bases fit TRBD1. Trimming cost V 2 bases and J 7 bases; bases outside gene matches: 1. CDR1 and CDR2 from the germline V gene are LNHDA and SQIVND (reference sequence). CDR3 length: 13 residues. CDR3 nucleotides: TGTGCCAGTAGTATAACAGGGGGAAATGAGCAGTTCTTC. Its translation: CASSITGGNEQFF.

The rearrangement uses TRBV7-8 and TRBJ2-3; 7 nucleotides line up with TRBD1. This CDR3 is built from 20 residues. The V segment lost 1 base and the J segment 0 bases; nucleotides outside the gene matches: 16. Germline V CDR1 and CDR2: SGHVS, FQNEAQ. CDR3: CASSLGGIPGQSISTDTQYF. DNA for the CDR3: TGTGCCAGCAGCTTAGGGGGAATTCCGGGACAGTCGATTAGCACAGATACGCAGTATTTT.

The chain carries TRBV4-1 and TRBJ2-1, with a tentative D call TRBD1 (6 bases). V was clipped by 2 bases and J by 1 base, with 12 bases between them. This CDR3 has 16 residues. CDR1 is MGHRA and CDR2 is YSYEKL in the germline V gene. CDR3 region: CASSQQRGISYNEQFF. Written as DNA, the CDR3 is TGCGCCAGCAGCCAACAGAGGGGGATTTCCTACAATGAGCAGTTCTTC.

This chain links TRBV5-1 with TRBJ2-3; TRBD2 agrees at 7 bases. Germline assignment: CDR1 SGHRS and CDR2 YFSETQ. V shed 3 bases and J 2 bases; nucleotides not matched to a gene: 3. CDR3 length: 14 residues. For the CDR3, the DNA is TGCGCCAGCAGCTCCCTAGCGGACACAGATACGCAGTATTTT. It translates to CASSSLADTDTQYF.

V and J are TRBV2 and TRBJ1-5; tentative D call: TRBD1 (5 bases). Germline CDR1 SNHLY, CDR2 FYNNEI. The CDR3 length is 15 residues. The V and J ends lost 8 bases and 6 bases respectively, with 20 bases between them. Written as DNA, the CDR3 is TGTGCCAGCCGAAAGACGGGGGGAACGGTTCAGCCCCAGCATTTT. The encoded protein is CASRKTGGTVQPQHF.

V and J are TRBV5-1 and TRBJ2-7; perhaps TRBD1 as D (5 bases). Trimming shortened V by 4 bases and J by 1 base, and 9 bases separated the two germline ends. Per germline, CDR1 SGHRS and CDR2 YFSETQ. The CDR3 sequence is 13 residues long. This CDR3 is CASSARQSYEQYF. The DNA of the CDR3 is TGCGCCAGCAGCGCTAGACAGTCCTACGAGCAGTACTTC.